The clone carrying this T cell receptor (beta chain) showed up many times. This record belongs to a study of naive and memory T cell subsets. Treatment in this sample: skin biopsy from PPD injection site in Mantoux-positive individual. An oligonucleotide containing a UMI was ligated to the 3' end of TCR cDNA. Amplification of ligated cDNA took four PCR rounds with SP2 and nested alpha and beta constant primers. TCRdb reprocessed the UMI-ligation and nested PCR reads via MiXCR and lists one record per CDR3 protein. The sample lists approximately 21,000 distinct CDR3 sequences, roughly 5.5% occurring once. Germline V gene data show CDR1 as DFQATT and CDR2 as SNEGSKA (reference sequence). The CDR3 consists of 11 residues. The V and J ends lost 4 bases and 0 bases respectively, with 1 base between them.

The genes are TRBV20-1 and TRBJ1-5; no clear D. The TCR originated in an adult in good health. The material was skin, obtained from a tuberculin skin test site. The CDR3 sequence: CSATSNQPQHF. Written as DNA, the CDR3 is TGCAGTGCTACTAGCAATCAGCCCCAGCATTTT.